Below, one TCR beta chain is given with its context. Sequenced by immunoSEQ multiplex PCR; TCRdb stores in-frame clones only, minus some. The data contain approximately 15,000 clones, around 82% of them seen just once; the ten biggest clones take up approximately 23%. V was pared by 4 bases and J by 1 base, with 7 bases of the junction left unmatched. The CDR3 totals 15 residues. The germline CDR1 and CDR2 sequences are KGHSH and LQKENI. The data stem from a study of blood T cell repertoires in COVID-19. Sequenced material: peripheral blood. The TCR originated in a man aged 55 to 69 with active or convalescent COVID-19. The V and J genes are TRBV18 and TRBJ2-7; 7 positions agree with TRBD2. CDR3 bases: TGTGCCAGCTCACGGGGTGGGGGGGAATCCTACGAGCAGTACTTC. It is translated as CASSRGGGESYEQYF. The full variable domain, its missing parts supplied by reference TRBV18 and TRBJ2-7, is NAGVMQNPRHLVRRRGQEARLRCSPMKGHSHVYWYRQLPEEGLKFMVYLQKENIIDESGMPKERFSAEFPKEGPSILRIQQVVRGDSAAYFCASSRGGGESYEQYFGPGTRLTVT.